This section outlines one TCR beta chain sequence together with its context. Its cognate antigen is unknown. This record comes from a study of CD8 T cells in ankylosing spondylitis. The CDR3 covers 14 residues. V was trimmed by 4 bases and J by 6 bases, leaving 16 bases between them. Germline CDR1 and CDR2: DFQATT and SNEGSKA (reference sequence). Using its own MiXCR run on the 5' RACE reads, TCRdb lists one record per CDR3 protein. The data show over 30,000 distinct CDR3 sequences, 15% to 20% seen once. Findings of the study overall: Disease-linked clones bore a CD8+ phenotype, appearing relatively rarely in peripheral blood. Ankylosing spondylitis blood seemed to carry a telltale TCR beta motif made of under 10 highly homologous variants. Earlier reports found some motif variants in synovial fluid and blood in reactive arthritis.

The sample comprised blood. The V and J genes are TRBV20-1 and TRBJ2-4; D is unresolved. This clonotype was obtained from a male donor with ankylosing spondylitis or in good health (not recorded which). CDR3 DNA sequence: TGCAGTGCTACTGTCTCAGCCCAAGGAAACATTCAGTACTTC. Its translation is CSATVSAQGNIQYF.